The 9 T cell receptor beta chains below all came from one sample that was sequenced in a study of blood T cell repertoires in COVID-19. Repertoires were generated with immunoSEQ multiplex PCR, while TCRdb's copy carries only in-frame clones and drops some. The top ten hold around 2.7% of the sample, which has roughly 200,000 clones, roughly 86% seen once. Specimen: peripheral blood. Every receptor here comes from a man aged 55 to 70 with acute or convalescent COVID-19.

This clone was seen more than once but under ten times. J is TRBJ2-1 and V is TRBV10-1; TRBD2 matches at 10 bases. The length of the CDR3 is 15 residues. Germline CDR1 is WNHNN and CDR2 is SYGVQD (reference sequence). The ends lost 10 bases at V and 0 bases at J; junction bases unmatched: 6. This CDR3 reads CATSSGGSSYNEQFF. The CDR3 DNA sequence: TGCGCCACCTCTAGCGGGGGAAGCTCCTACAATGAGCAGTTCTTC.

The chain carries TRBV6-2 or TRBV6-3 and TRBJ2-1, with 9 bases fitting TRBD1. The V gene's germline CDR1 is MNHEY and CDR2 SVGEGT. J was trimmed by 8 bases and V by 6 bases; bases with no gene match: 11. CDR3 size: 15 residues. DNA for the CDR3: TGTGCCAGCAGCACCGGGACAGGGAATCCCCATGAGCAGTTCTTC. It specifies CASSTGTGNPHEQFF.

This chain joins TRBV19 and TRBJ2-5, with 12 positions matching TRBD2. There are 16 residues in the CDR3. CDR1 is LNHDA and CDR2 is SQIVND in the germline V gene (reference sequence). Germline trimming cut 2 bases from V and 5 bases from J; bases unmatched to any gene: 6. The CDR3 DNA reads TGTGCCAGTAGTATACCTAGCGGGGGGGCCCTGGAGACCCAGTACTTC. It yields the protein CASSIPSGGALETQYF.

CDR3 loop: CSVVTGGRGTEAFF. CDR3 bases: TGCAGCGTGGTGACAGGGGGCCGGGGCACTGAAGCTTTCTTT. The chain recombines TRBV29-1 with TRBJ1-1; 10 bases are a match to TRBD1. Trimming cost V 6 bases and J 4 bases; bases outside gene matches: 8. The germline V gene has CDR1 SQVTM and CDR2 ANQGSEA. The CDR3 has 14 amino acids.

The CDR3 DNA reads as TGCGCCAGCAGCCGACCCCTTGTTGTAGCGGGGGTGTCCAATGAGCAGTTCTTC. This encodes CASSRPLVVAGVSNEQFF. The chain is built from TRBV4-1 and TRBJ2-1; 9 bases align to TRBD2. This CDR3 spans 18 amino acids. The germline gives CDR1 MGHRA, CDR2 YSYEKL. V lost 4 bases and J lost 6; bases outside the gene matches: 16.

The genes are TRBV13 and TRBJ1-1; D is perhaps TRBD1 (5 bases). Germline V CDR1 and CDR2: PRHDT, FYEKMQ (reference sequence). V was trimmed by 3 bases and J by 4 bases, leaving 15 bases between them. The CDR3 sequence is 15 residues long. The chain's CDR3 is CASSLGGGSGTEAFF. The CDR3 DNA reads as TGTGCCAGCAGCTTGGGCGGGGGTAGTGGCACTGAAGCTTTCTTT.

CDR3 protein: CASSTKTTSTDTQYF. The CDR3 DNA reads as TGTGCCAGCAGTACCAAAACTACTAGCACAGATACGCAGTATTTT. The genes are TRBV6-5 and TRBJ2-3; D call uncertain. The CDR3 loop spans 15 amino acids. Germline V CDR1 and CDR2: MNHEY, SVGAGI. Trimming stripped 5 bases from V and 0 bases from J, with 12 bases between.

The rearrangement uses TRBV7-3 and TRBJ2-5; perhaps TRBD2 as D (6 bases). The V end lost 4 bases, the J end lost 1 base, and 10 bases lay between the germline ends. The length of the CDR3 is 14 residues. CDR1 and CDR2 from the germline V gene are SGHTA and FQGTGA. CDR3 coding DNA: TGTGCCAGCAGCTCCCGGGGGACCCAAGAGACCCAGTACTTC. Protein product: CASSSRGTQETQYF.

This chain joins TRBV29-1 and TRBJ2-5; 13 nucleotides line up with TRBD2. CDR3 length: 16 amino acids. Germline lookup yields CDR1 SQVTM and CDR2 ANQGSEA. V was clipped by 4 bases and J by 7 bases; unmatched bases: 12. DNA for the CDR3: TGCAGCGTTGGTCAGACTAGCGGGGGGCCTAGGGGGACCCAGTACTTC. Encoded protein: CSVGQTSGGPRGTQYF.